A selection of T cell receptor beta chains follows, all from one sample in a study of technical replicates of blood from several donors. TCRdb keeps only in-frame clones here, not all; method: immunoSEQ multiplex PCR. This sample has 95,000 to 100,000 clones, with over 90% found just once. Input material: T cells isolated from PBMCs. The receptors were sampled from a human donor in good health. The CDR3 runs from the conserved cysteine through the conserved F or W. Each record gives: D gene, clone size, V gene, J gene, CDR3 protein, CDR3 DNA. A D gene is named only where the DNA matches it firmly. The listing skips clone size in some rows; elsewhere it reads once, few, many or a size class.

D gene: NA; clone size: NA; V gene: TRBV30; J gene: TRBJ1-2; CDR3 protein: CAWSVDSRIGRYTF; CDR3 DNA: TGTGCCTGGAGTGTGGACAGCAGAATCGGGCGCTACACCTTC
D gene: NA; clone size: few; V gene: TRBV2; J gene: TRBJ1-1; CDR3 protein: CASTGYTEAFF; CDR3 DNA: TGTGCCAGCACGGGGTACACTGAAGCTTTCTTT
D gene: TRBD1; clone size: NA; V gene: TRBV6-4; J gene: TRBJ2-1; CDR3 protein: CASSQGEYNEQFF; CDR3 DNA: TGTGCCAGCTCCCAGGGGGAGTACAATGAGCAGTTCTTC
D gene: NA; clone size: NA; V gene: TRBV27; J gene: TRBJ2-7; CDR3 protein: CASSLLDSLAYEQYF; CDR3 DNA: TGTGCCAGCAGTTTATTGGACTCCTTAGCCTACGAGCAGTACTTC
D gene: NA; clone size: NA; V gene: TRBV19; J gene: TRBJ1-1; CDR3 protein: CASSIGLREAFF; CDR3 DNA: TGTGCCAGTAGTATAGGTTTGCGTGAAGCTTTCTTT
D gene: TRBD2; clone size: NA; V gene: TRBV4-1; J gene: TRBJ2-7; CDR3 protein: CASSLRSASGGGDYEQYF; CDR3 DNA: TGCGCCAGCAGCCTCAGGTCGGCTAGCGGGGGGGGAGACTACGAGCAGTACTTC
D gene: TRBD2; clone size: NA; V gene: TRBV7-8; J gene: TRBJ2-6; CDR3 protein: CASSLDELAGSGANVLTF; CDR3 DNA: TGTGCCAGCAGCTTAGATGAACTAGCGGGCTCTGGGGCCAACGTCCTGACTTTC
D gene: TRBD2; clone size: NA; V gene: TRBV5-1; J gene: TRBJ2-3; CDR3 protein: CASSLGLAGGISDTQYF; CDR3 DNA: TGCGCCAGCAGCTTGGGACTAGCGGGGGGTATTTCAGATACGCAGTATTTT
D gene: TRBD1; clone size: once; V gene: TRBV11-2; J gene: TRBJ1-1; CDR3 protein: CASSLGSLDRVYTEAFF; CDR3 DNA: TGTGCCAGCAGCTTAGGTTCTCTGGACAGGGTATATACTGAAGCTTTCTTT
D gene: TRBD1; clone size: NA; V gene: TRBV7-9; J gene: TRBJ2-3; CDR3 protein: CASSLAGTGRDTQYF; CDR3 DNA: TGTGCCAGCAGCTTAGCGGGGACAGGCCGAGATACGCAGTATTTT
D gene: TRBD2; clone size: NA; V gene: TRBV11-3; J gene: TRBJ2-5; CDR3 protein: CASSFPKTSRETQYF; CDR3 DNA: TGTGCCAGCAGCTTCCCTAAGACTAGCCGGGAGACCCAGTACTTC
D gene: NA; clone size: NA; V gene: TRBV5-1; J gene: TRBJ2-7; CDR3 protein: CASALDSEQYF; CDR3 DNA: TGCGCCAGCGCCCTAGACTCCGAGCAGTACTTC
D gene: NA; clone size: once; V gene: TRBV7-9; J gene: TRBJ2-5; CDR3 protein: CASSLNREETQYF; CDR3 DNA: TGTGCCAGCAGCTTAAACAGGGAAGAGACCCAGTACTTC
D gene: NA; clone size: NA; V gene: TRBV5-5; J gene: TRBJ2-7; CDR3 protein: CASSLTGTYEQYF; CDR3 DNA: TGTGCCAGCAGCTTGACAGGGACCTACGAGCAGTACTTC
D gene: TRBD2; clone size: NA; V gene: TRBV6-5; J gene: TRBJ2-1; CDR3 protein: CASSYEAGGYNEQFF; CDR3 DNA: TGTGCCAGCAGTTACGAAGCGGGAGGCTACAATGAGCAGTTCTTC
D gene: TRBD1; clone size: NA; V gene: TRBV4-2; J gene: TRBJ2-1; CDR3 protein: CASSQVTGTGPNNEQFF; CDR3 DNA: TGTGCCAGCAGCCAAGTAACCGGGACAGGGCCCAACAATGAGCAGTTCTTC
D gene: NA; clone size: NA; V gene: TRBV7-9; J gene: TRBJ2-7; CDR3 protein: CASIPRLSSHEQYF; CDR3 DNA: TGTGCCAGCATCCCGCGACTATCTTCCCACGAGCAGTACTTC
D gene: TRBD2; clone size: NA; V gene: TRBV6-5; J gene: TRBJ2-1; CDR3 protein: CASRSTEGGDNEQFF; CDR3 DNA: TGTGCCAGCAGATCCACAGAGGGAGGGGACAATGAGCAGTTCTTC
D gene: TRBD2; clone size: NA; V gene: TRBV4-1; J gene: TRBJ2-1; CDR3 protein: CASSQDIGLAAPNEQFF; CDR3 DNA: TGCGCCAGCAGCCAAGATATCGGACTAGCGGCACCCAATGAGCAGTTCTTC
D gene: NA; clone size: NA; V gene: TRBV27; J gene: TRBJ1-2; CDR3 protein: CASSPAGGGGPQYGYTF; CDR3 DNA: TGTGCCAGCAGTCCGGCGGGGGGGGGCGGCCCTCAATATGGCTACACCTTC
D gene: TRBD1; clone size: NA; V gene: TRBV14; J gene: TRBJ2-6; CDR3 protein: CASSQETRDSTGANVLTF; CDR3 DNA: TGTGCCAGCAGCCAAGAAACGAGGGACAGTACTGGGGCCAACGTCCTGACTTTC
D gene: TRBD1; clone size: NA; V gene: TRBV30; J gene: TRBJ1-6; CDR3 protein: CAWSRGTGHSPLHF; CDR3 DNA: TGTGCCTGGAGTAGGGGGACAGGTCATTCACCCCTCCACTTT
D gene: NA; clone size: NA; V gene: TRBV7-9; J gene: TRBJ2-7; CDR3 protein: CASSLFRDWITYEQYF; CDR3 DNA: TGTGCCAGCAGCCTCTTCCGGGACTGGATAACTTACGAGCAGTACTTC
D gene: NA; clone size: NA; V gene: TRBV5-1; J gene: TRBJ2-5; CDR3 protein: CASSLAVASQETQYF; CDR3 DNA: TGCGCCAGCAGCTTGGCCGTAGCAAGCCAAGAGACCCAGTACTTC
D gene: NA; clone size: NA; V gene: TRBV6-1; J gene: TRBJ2-1; CDR3 protein: CASRRGRDTYNEQFF; CDR3 DNA: TGTGCCAGTCGGCGGGGGCGGGATACCTACAATGAGCAGTTCTTC
D gene: NA; clone size: NA; V gene: TRBV19; J gene: TRBJ1-1; CDR3 protein: CASKVMSGPESSSAFF; CDR3 DNA: TGTGCCAGTAAAGTAATGTCAGGGCCCGAGAGTTCATCAGCTTTCTTT
D gene: NA; clone size: NA; V gene: TRBV12-5; J gene: TRBJ1-6; CDR3 protein: CASGLVLSSYNSPLHF; CDR3 DNA: TGTGCTAGTGGTTTGGTACTGAGCTCCTATAATTCACCCCTCCACTTT
D gene: TRBD2; clone size: NA; V gene: TRBV2; J gene: TRBJ2-7; CDR3 protein: CASRPGLAGTAYEQYF; CDR3 DNA: TGTGCCAGCAGACCGGGACTAGCGGGGACCGCCTACGAGCAGTACTTC
D gene: TRBD2; clone size: NA; V gene: TRBV10-3; J gene: TRBJ2-1; CDR3 protein: CASGLVGSNEQFF; CDR3 DNA: TGTGCCAGCGGACTAGTTGGGTCCAATGAGCAGTTCTTC
D gene: NA; clone size: NA; V gene: TRBV5-1; J gene: TRBJ2-3; CDR3 protein: CASSLGRGPGMADTQYF; CDR3 DNA: TGCGCCAGCAGCTTGGGGCGGGGGCCTGGAATGGCAGATACGCAGTATTTT
D gene: NA; clone size: NA; V gene: TRBV5-1; J gene: TRBJ1-6; CDR3 protein: CASSLGQGRSPLHF; CDR3 DNA: TGCGCCAGCAGCTTGGGGCAGGGGAGATCACCCCTCCACTTT
D gene: TRBD2; clone size: NA; V gene: TRBV7-6; J gene: TRBJ2-1; CDR3 protein: CASSLSGSSNEQFF; CDR3 DNA: TGTGCCAGCAGCTTGAGCGGGAGTAGCAATGAGCAGTTCTTC
D gene: TRBD2; clone size: NA; V gene: TRBV19; J gene: TRBJ2-7; CDR3 protein: CASSTIAGGHEQYF; CDR3 DNA: TGTGCCAGTAGTACCATAGCGGGAGGGCACGAGCAGTACTTC
D gene: NA; clone size: NA; V gene: TRBV11-3; J gene: TRBJ2-7; CDR3 protein: CASNLGRAEYEQYF; CDR3 DNA: TGTGCCAGCAACCTCGGCAGGGCCGAATACGAGCAGTACTTC
D gene: NA; clone size: NA; V gene: TRBV19; J gene: TRBJ2-2; CDR3 protein: CASSIQGNTGELFF; CDR3 DNA: TGTGCCAGTAGTATACAGGGGAACACCGGGGAGCTGTTTTTT
D gene: TRBD1; clone size: NA; V gene: TRBV5-4; J gene: TRBJ2-1; CDR3 protein: CASEPGQGAGEQFF; CDR3 DNA: TGTGCCAGCGAACCAGGACAGGGAGCCGGTGAGCAGTTCTTC
D gene: NA; clone size: NA; V gene: TRBV6-5; J gene: TRBJ2-7; CDR3 protein: CASRRLGENEQYF; CDR3 DNA: TGTGCCAGCAGACGCCTAGGGGAAAACGAGCAGTACTTC
D gene: TRBD2; clone size: NA; V gene: TRBV9; J gene: TRBJ2-5; CDR3 protein: CASSVGGGLLLETQYF; CDR3 DNA: TGTGCCAGCAGCGTAGGGGGGGGTCTACTATTGGAGACCCAGTACTTC
D gene: NA; clone size: NA; V gene: TRBV5-1; J gene: TRBJ2-2; CDR3 protein: CASSSSGAQNTGELFF; CDR3 DNA: TGCGCCAGCAGCTCCTCAGGGGCCCAGAACACCGGGGAGCTGTTTTTT
D gene: TRBD2; clone size: NA; V gene: TRBV2; J gene: TRBJ2-4; CDR3 protein: CASRSGGGKNIQYF; CDR3 DNA: TGTGCCAGTCGCTCGGGAGGTGGGAAAAACATTCAGTACTTC
D gene: TRBD1; clone size: NA; V gene: TRBV19; J gene: TRBJ2-7; CDR3 protein: CASTPRAGQGWYEQYF; CDR3 DNA: TGTGCCAGTACCCCACGGGCGGGACAGGGTTGGTACGAGCAGTACTTC
D gene: NA; clone size: NA; V gene: TRBV14; J gene: TRBJ2-1; CDR3 protein: CASRGRTYNEQFF; CDR3 DNA: TGTGCCAGCAGGGGCCGAACCTACAATGAGCAGTTCTTC
D gene: NA; clone size: NA; V gene: TRBV7-6; J gene: TRBJ2-5; CDR3 protein: CASSLAPPFETQYF; CDR3 DNA: TGTGCCAGCAGCTTAGCTCCCCCTTTTGAGACCCAGTACTTC
D gene: TRBD1; clone size: NA; V gene: TRBV4-1; J gene: TRBJ1-6; CDR3 protein: CASSQAPQGASSPLHF; CDR3 DNA: TGCGCCAGCAGCCAAGCCCCCCAGGGGGCCAGTTCACCCCTCCACTTT
D gene: TRBD2; clone size: NA; V gene: TRBV27; J gene: TRBJ2-5; CDR3 protein: CASSSGLAGGETQYF; CDR3 DNA: TGTGCCAGCAGTTCGGGACTAGCGGGAGGGGAGACCCAGTACTTC
D gene: TRBD2; clone size: NA; V gene: TRBV5-8; J gene: TRBJ2-1; CDR3 protein: CASSWVGGRAGSQFF; CDR3 DNA: TGTGCCAGCAGCTGGGTGGGTGGGAGAGCGGGGAGCCAGTTCTTC
D gene: TRBD2; clone size: NA; V gene: TRBV29-1; J gene: TRBJ2-5; CDR3 protein: CSVGWGLGGETQYF; CDR3 DNA: TGTAGCGTTGGATGGGGGTTGGGGGGGGAGACCCAGTACTTC
D gene: NA; clone size: NA; V gene: TRBV4-2; J gene: TRBJ2-7; CDR3 protein: CASSQDPTYSYEQYF; CDR3 DNA: TGTGCCAGCAGCCAAGATCCGACATACTCCTACGAGCAGTACTTC
D gene: NA; clone size: NA; V gene: TRBV6-1; J gene: TRBJ1-6; CDR3 protein: CASSEAPTGQIRALHF; CDR3 DNA: TGTGCCAGCAGTGAAGCGCCGACAGGACAAATTCGGGCCCTCCACTTT
D gene: NA; clone size: NA; V gene: TRBV11-2; J gene: TRBJ2-5; CDR3 protein: CASSLNEEGTQYF; CDR3 DNA: TGTGCCAGCAGCTTAAACGAGGAAGGGACCCAGTACTTC
D gene: NA; clone size: NA; V gene: TRBV2; J gene: TRBJ1-5; CDR3 protein: CASSAPLGGDNQPQHF; CDR3 DNA: TGTGCCAGCAGTGCCCCCCTGGGGGGGGACAATCAGCCCCAGCATTTT